The present TCR beta chain was sequenced within a study of T cells after yellow fever vaccination. The V end lost 8 bases, the J end lost 14 bases, and 15 bases lay between the germline ends. Looked up from germline, CDR1 is MGHDK and CDR2 is SYGVNS. The CDR3 spans 11 residues. TCRdb re-called the 5' RACE reads with MiXCR, one entry per CDR3 protein. The table has approximately 510,000 distinct CDR3 sequences, 20% to 25% seen once. The V gene is TRBV25-1, the J gene TRBJ1-4, with D perhaps TRBD1 (6 bases). This TCR came from a young man who received the YFV17D yellow fever vaccine. This material consisted of PBMCs, taken 21 days after the first yellow fever vaccination. CDR3 protein: CASGLGGELFF. CDR3 coding DNA: TGTGCCAGCGGATTGGGGGGCGAGCTGTTTTTT.